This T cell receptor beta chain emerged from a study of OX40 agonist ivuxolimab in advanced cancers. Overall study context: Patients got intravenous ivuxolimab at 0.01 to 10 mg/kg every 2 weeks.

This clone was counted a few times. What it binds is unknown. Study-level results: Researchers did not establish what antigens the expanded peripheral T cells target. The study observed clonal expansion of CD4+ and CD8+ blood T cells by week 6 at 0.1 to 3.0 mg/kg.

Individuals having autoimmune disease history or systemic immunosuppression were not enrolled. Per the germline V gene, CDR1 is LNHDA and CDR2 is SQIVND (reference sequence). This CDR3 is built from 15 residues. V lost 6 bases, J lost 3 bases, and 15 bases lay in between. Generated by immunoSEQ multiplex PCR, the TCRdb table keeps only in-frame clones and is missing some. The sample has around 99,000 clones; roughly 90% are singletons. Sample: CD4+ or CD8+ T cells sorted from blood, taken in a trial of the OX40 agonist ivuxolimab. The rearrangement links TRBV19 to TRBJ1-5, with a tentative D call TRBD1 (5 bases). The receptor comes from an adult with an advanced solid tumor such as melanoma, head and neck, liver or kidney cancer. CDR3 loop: CASRPRAEINQPQHF. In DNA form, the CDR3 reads TGTGCCAGTAGGCCCAGGGCGGAGATCAATCAGCCCCAGCATTTT.